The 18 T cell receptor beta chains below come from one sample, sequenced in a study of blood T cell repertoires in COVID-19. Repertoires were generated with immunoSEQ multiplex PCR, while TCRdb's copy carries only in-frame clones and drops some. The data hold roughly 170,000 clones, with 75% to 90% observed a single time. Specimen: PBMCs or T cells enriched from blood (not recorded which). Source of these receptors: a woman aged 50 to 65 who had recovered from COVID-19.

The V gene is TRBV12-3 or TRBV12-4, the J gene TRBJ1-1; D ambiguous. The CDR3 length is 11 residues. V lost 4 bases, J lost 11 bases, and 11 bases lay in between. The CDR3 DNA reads TGTGCCAGCAGTTATGTCGGCGGGGCTTTCTTT. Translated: CASSYVGGAFF.

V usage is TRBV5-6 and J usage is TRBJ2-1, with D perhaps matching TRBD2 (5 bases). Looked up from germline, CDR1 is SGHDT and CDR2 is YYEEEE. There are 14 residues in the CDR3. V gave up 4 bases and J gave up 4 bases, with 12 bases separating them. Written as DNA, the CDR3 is TGTGCCAGCAGCCCCCGGGGTTTATACAATGAGCAGTTCTTC. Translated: CASSPRGLYNEQFF.

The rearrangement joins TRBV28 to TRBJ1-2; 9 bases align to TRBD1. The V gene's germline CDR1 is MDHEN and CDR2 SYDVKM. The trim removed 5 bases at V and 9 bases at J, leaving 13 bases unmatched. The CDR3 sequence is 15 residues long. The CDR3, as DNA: TGTGCCAGCAGTCCTTCGTCACAGGGGGCTCGGAGCTACACCTTC. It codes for CASSPSSQGARSYTF.

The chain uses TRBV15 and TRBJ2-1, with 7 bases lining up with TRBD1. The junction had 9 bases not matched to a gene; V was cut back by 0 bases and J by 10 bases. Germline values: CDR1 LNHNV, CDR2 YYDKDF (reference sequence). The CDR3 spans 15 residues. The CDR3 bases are TGTGCCACCAGCAGAGATAAGAGGGGGCCACAAGAGCAGTTCTTC. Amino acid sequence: CATSRDKRGPQEQFF.

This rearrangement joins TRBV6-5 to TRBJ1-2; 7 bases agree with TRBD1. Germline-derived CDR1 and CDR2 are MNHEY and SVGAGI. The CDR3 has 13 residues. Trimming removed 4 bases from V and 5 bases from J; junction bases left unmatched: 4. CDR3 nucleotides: TGTGCCAGCAGTTCGATACAGGGGTATGGCTACACCTTC. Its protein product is CASSSIQGYGYTF.

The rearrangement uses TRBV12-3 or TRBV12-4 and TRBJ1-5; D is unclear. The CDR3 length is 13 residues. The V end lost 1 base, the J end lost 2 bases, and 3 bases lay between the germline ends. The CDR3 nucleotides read TGTGCCAGCAGTTTAGTCGGCAATCAGCCCCAGCATTTT. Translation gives CASSLVGNQPQHF.

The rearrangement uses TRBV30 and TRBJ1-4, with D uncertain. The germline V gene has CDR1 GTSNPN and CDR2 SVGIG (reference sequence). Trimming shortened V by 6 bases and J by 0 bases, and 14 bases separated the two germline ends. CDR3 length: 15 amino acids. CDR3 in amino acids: CACQKTTATNEKLFF. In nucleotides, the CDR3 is TGTGCCTGTCAAAAGACGACTGCAACTAATGAAAAACTGTTTTTT.

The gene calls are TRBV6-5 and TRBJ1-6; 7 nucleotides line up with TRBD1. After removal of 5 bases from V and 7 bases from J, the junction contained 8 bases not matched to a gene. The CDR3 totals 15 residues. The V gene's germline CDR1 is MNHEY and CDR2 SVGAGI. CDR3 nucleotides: TGTGCCAGCAGTACTATGACAGGGTGGAATTCACCCCTCCACTTT. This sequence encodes CASSTMTGWNSPLHF.

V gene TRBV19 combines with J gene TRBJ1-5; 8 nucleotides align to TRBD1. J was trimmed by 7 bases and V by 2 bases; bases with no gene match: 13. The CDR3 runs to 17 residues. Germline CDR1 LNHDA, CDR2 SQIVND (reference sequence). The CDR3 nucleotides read TGTGCCAGTAGTATAACGGTTGCGCAGGGGGCAGGACAGCCCCAGCATTTT. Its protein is CASSITVAQGAGQPQHF.

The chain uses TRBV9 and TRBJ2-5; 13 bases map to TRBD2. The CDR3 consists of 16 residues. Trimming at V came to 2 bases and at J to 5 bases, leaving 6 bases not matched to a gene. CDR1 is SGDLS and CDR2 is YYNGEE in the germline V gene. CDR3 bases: TGTGCCAGCAGCGTTGAAGGACTAGCGGGAGTGGAGACCCAGTACTTC. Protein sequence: CASSVEGLAGVETQYF.

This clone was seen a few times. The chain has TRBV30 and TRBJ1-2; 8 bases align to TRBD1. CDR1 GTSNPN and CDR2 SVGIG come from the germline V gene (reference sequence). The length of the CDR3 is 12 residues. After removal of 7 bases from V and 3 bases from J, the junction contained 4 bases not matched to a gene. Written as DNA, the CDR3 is TGTGCCTCTGAACAGGGGGACTATGGCTACACCTTC. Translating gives CASEQGDYGYTF.

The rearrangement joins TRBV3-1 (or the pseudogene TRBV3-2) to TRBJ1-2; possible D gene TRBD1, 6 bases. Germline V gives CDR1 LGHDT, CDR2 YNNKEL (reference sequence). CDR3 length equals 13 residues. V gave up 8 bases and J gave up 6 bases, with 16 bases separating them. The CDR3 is CASSGAGAHGYTF. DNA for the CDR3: TGTGCCAGCTCAGGGGCGGGGGCCCATGGCTACACCTTC.

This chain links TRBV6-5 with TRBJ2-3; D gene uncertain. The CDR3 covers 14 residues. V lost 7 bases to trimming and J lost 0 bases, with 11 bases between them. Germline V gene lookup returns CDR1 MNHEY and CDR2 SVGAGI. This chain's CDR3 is CASTSAPSTDTQYF. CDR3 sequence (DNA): TGTGCCAGCACCTCCGCGCCTAGCACAGATACGCAGTATTTT.

The CDR3, as DNA: TGTGCCAGCTCACACGGGGGGGCTGAAGCTTTCTTT. Its translation: CASSHGGAEAFF. V gene TRBV18 combines with J gene TRBJ1-1; TRBD1 might be the D (5 bases). The CDR3 runs 12 residues. Per the germline V gene, CDR1 is KGHSH and CDR2 is LQKENI. V shed 4 bases and J shed 6 bases, with 9 bases lying between them.

The CDR3 here is CASSVLTSGYYTGELFF. The CDR3 coding sequence is TGTGCCAGCAGTGTACTGACTAGCGGGTATTACACCGGGGAGCTGTTTTTT. The J gene is TRBJ2-2, the V gene TRBV6-2 or TRBV6-3, with TRBD2 matching over 10 bases. Trimming cost V 5 bases and J 3 bases; bases outside gene matches: 9. CDR3 length equals 17 residues. Germline V gene lookup returns CDR1 MNHEY and CDR2 SVGEGT.

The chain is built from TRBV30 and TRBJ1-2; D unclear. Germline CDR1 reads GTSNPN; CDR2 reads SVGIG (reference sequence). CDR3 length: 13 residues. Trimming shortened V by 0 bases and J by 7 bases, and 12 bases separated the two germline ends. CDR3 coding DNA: TGTGCCTGGAGTGTAGCAGACCGGGGTGGCTACACCTTC. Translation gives CAWSVADRGGYTF. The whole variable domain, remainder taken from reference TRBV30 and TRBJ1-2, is SQTIHQWPATLVQPVGSPLSLECTVEGTSNPNLYWYRQAAGRGLQLLFYSVGIGQISSEVPQNLSASRPQDRQFILSSKKLLLSDSGFYLCAWSVADRGGYTFGSGTRLTVV.

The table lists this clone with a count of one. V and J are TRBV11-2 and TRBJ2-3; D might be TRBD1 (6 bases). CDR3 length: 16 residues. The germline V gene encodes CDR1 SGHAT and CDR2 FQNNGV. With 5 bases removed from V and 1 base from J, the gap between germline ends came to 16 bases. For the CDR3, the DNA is TGTGCCAGCAGCCCAGGGGCTTCCCAATGCACAGATACGCAGTATTTT. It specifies CASSPGASQCTDTQYF.

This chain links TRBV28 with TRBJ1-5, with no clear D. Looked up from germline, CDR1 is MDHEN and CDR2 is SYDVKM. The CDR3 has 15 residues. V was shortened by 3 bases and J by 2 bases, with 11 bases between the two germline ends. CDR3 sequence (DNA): TGTGCCAGCAGTTTGATCCTCTACGGCAATCAGCCCCAGCATTTT. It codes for CASSLILYGNQPQHF.